This T cell receptor (beta chain) was observed in a study of early T cells in non-severe SARS-CoV-2 infection. Study-wide points: Lookups in VDJdb leaned toward anti-spike CD8 responses and missed private and CD4 specificities.

This clonotype was counted many times. Its target is unknown. This CDR3 has 14 residues. V lost 2 bases to trimming and J lost 0 bases, with 8 bases between them. The germline gives CDR1 MNHEY, CDR2 SMNVEV (reference sequence). Unique molecular identifiers (one per individual cDNA molecule) were attached. One entry per CDR3 protein, called by TCRdb with MiXCR from the 5' RACE reads. The table shows 70,000 or so distinct CDR3 sequences, with over 9% occurring only once. The chain uses TRBV27 and TRBJ2-7; D uncertain. The sample taken for sequencing was whole blood. The receptor was derived from an adult who was a healthcare worker with PCR-confirmed SARS-CoV-2 infection or an uninfected control (not recorded which). The CDR3 DNA sequence: TGTGCCAGCAGTTTAGCCGACAACTCCTACGAGCAGTACTTC. Translated, it gives CASSLADNSYEQYF.